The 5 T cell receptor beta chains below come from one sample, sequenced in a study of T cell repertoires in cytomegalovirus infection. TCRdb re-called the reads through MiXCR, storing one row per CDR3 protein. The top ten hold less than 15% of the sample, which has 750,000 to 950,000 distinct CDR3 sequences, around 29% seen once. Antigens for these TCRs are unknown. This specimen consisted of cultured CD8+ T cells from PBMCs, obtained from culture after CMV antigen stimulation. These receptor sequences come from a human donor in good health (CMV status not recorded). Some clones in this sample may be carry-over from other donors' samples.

The CDR3 bases are TGCAGTGCTTCTACAGCGGGGGGGAGCACAGATACGCAGTATTTT. Translated, it gives CSASTAGGSTDTQYF. The rearrangement uses TRBV20-1 and TRBJ2-3, with 10 nucleotides matching TRBD2. CDR1 is DFQATT, CDR2 SNEGSKA, per germline (reference sequence). Trimming took 5 bases from V and 0 from J; bases not matched to a gene: 5. This CDR3 spans 15 amino acids.

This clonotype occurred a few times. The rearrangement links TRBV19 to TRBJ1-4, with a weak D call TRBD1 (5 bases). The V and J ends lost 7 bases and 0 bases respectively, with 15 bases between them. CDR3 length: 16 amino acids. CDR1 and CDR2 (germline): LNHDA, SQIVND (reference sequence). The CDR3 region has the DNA TGTGCCAGTAAGGGGACTGGGGGAGCAACTAATGAAAAACTGTTTTTT. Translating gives CASKGTGGATNEKLFF.

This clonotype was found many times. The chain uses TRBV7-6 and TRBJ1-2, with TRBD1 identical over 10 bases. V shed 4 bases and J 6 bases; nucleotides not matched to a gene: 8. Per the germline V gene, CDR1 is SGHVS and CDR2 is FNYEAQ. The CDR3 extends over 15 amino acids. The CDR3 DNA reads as TGTGCCAGCAGCTGGGAGACAGGGGGCTTCGATGGCTACACCTTC. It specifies CASSWETGGFDGYTF.

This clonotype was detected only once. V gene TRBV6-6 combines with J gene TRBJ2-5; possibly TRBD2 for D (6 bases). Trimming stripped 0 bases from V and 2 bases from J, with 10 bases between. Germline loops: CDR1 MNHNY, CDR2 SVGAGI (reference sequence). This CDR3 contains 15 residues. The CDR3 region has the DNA TGTGCCAGCAGTTACTCGAGGAGGGATCAAGAGACCCAGTACTTC. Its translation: CASSYSRRDQETQYF.

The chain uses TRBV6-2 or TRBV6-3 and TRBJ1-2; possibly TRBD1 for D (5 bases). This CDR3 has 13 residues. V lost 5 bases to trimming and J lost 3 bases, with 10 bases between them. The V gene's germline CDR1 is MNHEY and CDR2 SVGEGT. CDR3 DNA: TGTGCCAGCAGTCATACAGGATACTATGGCTACACCTTC. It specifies CASSHTGYYGYTF.